This entry lists 12 T cell receptor beta chains sequenced from one sample in a study of metastatic and nonmetastatic thyroid tumors. TCRdb redid the clone calls on the PCR reads using MiXCR. Here the sample spans about 30,000 clones, less than 30% being singletons. All patients were treatment-naive before thyroid surgery. The sample comprised blood. The receptors come from a female donor with papillary thyroid cancer or a benign thyroid nodule (not recorded which). Some clones in this sample may be carry-over from other donors' samples.

This clone was detected a few times. J is TRBJ1-1 and V is TRBV15; TRBD1 aligns across 7 bases. V was pared by 2 bases and J by 1 base, with 4 bases of the junction left unmatched. Germline lookup yields CDR1 LNHNV and CDR2 YYDKDF (reference sequence). The CDR3 runs 15 residues. CDR3: CATSRHRDRNTEAFF. As DNA, the CDR3 is TGTGCCACCAGCAGACACCGGGACAGGAACACTGAAGCTTTCTTT.

This chain links TRBV10-3 with TRBJ1-2, with no clear D. The germline V gene encodes CDR1 ENHRY and CDR2 SYGVKD. V was shortened by 0 bases and J by 8 bases, with 13 bases between the two germline ends. This CDR3 has 14 amino acids. CDR3 sequence: CAISESPEDPGYTF. In DNA form, the CDR3 reads TGTGCCATCAGTGAGTCCCCGGAGGATCCAGGCTACACCTTC.

The chain employs TRBV11-2 and TRBJ2-1, with 10 positions matching TRBD2. The CDR3 loop spans 16 amino acids. With 2 bases clipped from V and 5 bases from J, the junction kept 6 bases outside the gene matches. CDR1 and CDR2 from the germline V gene are SGHAT and FQNNGV. The DNA of the CDR3 is TGTGCCAGCAGCTTACTAGCGGGAGTATTGAACAATGAGCAGTTCTTC. It specifies CASSLLAGVLNNEQFF. Full variable domain (outside the CDR3, taken from reference TRBV11-2 and TRBJ2-1): EAGVAQSPRYKIIEKRQSVAFWCNPISGHATLYWYQQILGQGPKLLIQFQNNGVVDDSQLPKDRFSAERLKGVDSTLKIQPAKLEDSAVYLCASSLLAGVLNNEQFFGPGTRLTVL.

The chain recombines TRBV6-1 with TRBJ2-3, with D perhaps TRBD1 or TRBD2 (5 bases each). The V gene lost 4 bases and the J gene lost 8 bases, with 19 bases spanning the gap. There are 15 residues in the CDR3. The germline gives CDR1 MNHNS, CDR2 SASEGT. CDR3 sequence: CASSVSGRRYTTQYF. The CDR3 nucleotides are TGTGCCAGCAGTGTATCGGGACGGAGGTACACTACGCAGTATTTT.

This clone has only a few counts. The chain is built from TRBV19 and TRBJ2-7; D is uncertain. Germline V lookup: CDR1 LNHDA, CDR2 SQIVND (reference sequence). This CDR3 is built from 11 residues. V lost 6 bases, J lost 4 bases, and 7 bases lay in between. DNA of the CDR3: TGTGCCAGTAGCTCCAAATACGAGCAGTACTTC. Protein: CASSSKYEQYF.

CDR3 sequence reads: CASSQVTGELFF. DNA of the CDR3: TGTGCCAGCAGCCAAGTTACCGGGGAGCTGTTTTTT. The chain couples TRBV3-1 to TRBJ2-2; no reliable D call. Germline V gene lookup returns CDR1 LGHDT and CDR2 YNNKEL (reference sequence). This CDR3 is built from 12 residues. Trimming took off 1 base at V and 5 bases at J, with 2 bases between the two ends.

This clone occurred many times. This chain joins TRBV5-1 and TRBJ2-7; no clear D gene. CDR1 and CDR2 from the germline V gene are SGHRS and YFSETQ. V was cut by 4 bases and J by 2 bases, with 16 bases left in between. The CDR3 is 15 residues long. The CDR3, as DNA: TGCGCCAGCAGCGCGCTCCAATCTAGGGCCTACGAGCAGTACTTC. Translated, it gives CASSALQSRAYEQYF.

This clone has a single count. The rearrangement uses TRBV6-1 and TRBJ2-7; D perhaps matches TRBD2 (7 bases). V lost 1 base and J lost 5, with 24 bases in between. CDR1 is MNHNS, CDR2 SASEGT, per germline. The CDR3 covers 18 residues. CDR3 DNA: TGTGCCAGCAGTGAAGGGGCGTGGGGGACTACAGGGCCCAACGAGCAGTACTTC. It specifies CASSEGAWGTTGPNEQYF.

The chain uses TRBV15 and TRBJ2-7, with TRBD2 as a possible D gene (7 bases). With 7 bases removed from V and 5 bases from J, the gap between germline ends came to 18 bases. CDR3 length: 14 amino acids. Germline CDR1 LNHNV, CDR2 YYDKDF (reference sequence). CDR3 sequence (DNA): TGTGCCACCACCGCGGGGAGGGGGTGGAACGAGCAGTACTTC. Encoded protein: CATTAGRGWNEQYF.

This clone has at least ten counts. This sequence joins TRBV11-2 and TRBJ1-1; D is undetermined. The CDR3 totals 14 residues. Trimming took off 1 base at V and 1 base at J, with 7 bases between the two ends. CDR1 is SGHAT, CDR2 FQNNGV, per germline. The CDR3 here is CASSLGQTNTEAFF. The CDR3 region has the DNA TGTGCCAGCAGCTTAGGGCAGACGAACACTGAAGCTTTCTTT. Together with reference TRBV11-2 and TRBJ1-1, the CDR3 gives the full variable domain: EAGVAQSPRYKIIEKRQSVAFWCNPISGHATLYWYQQILGQGPKLLIQFQNNGVVDDSQLPKDRFSAERLKGVDSTLKIQPAKLEDSAVYLCASSLGQTNTEAFFGQGTRLTVV.

The rearrangement joins TRBV20-1 to TRBJ1-6; TRBD1 is a possible D gene (5 bases). With 8 bases removed from V and 9 bases from J, the gap between germline ends came to 26 bases. The CDR3 runs 16 residues. Per the germline V gene, CDR1 is DFQATT and CDR2 is SNEGSKA (reference sequence). CDR3 protein: CSSGGDEVTGLSPLHF. In DNA, the CDR3 is TGCAGTTCTGGGGGGGATGAGGTTACGGGGCTTTCACCCCTCCACTTT.

This clone was picked up many times. The chain is built from TRBV2 and TRBJ2-2; a weak D match, TRBD1 (5 bases). Germline V gene sequence: CDR1 SNHLY, CDR2 FYNNEI. V lost 7 bases, J lost 1 base, and 10 bases lay in between. This CDR3 region has 14 residues. The CDR3 bases are TGTGCCAGCAAAGAACAGGAGAACACCGGGGAGCTGTTTTTT. Translation gives CASKEQENTGELFF. The full variable domain, rest sourced from reference TRBV2 and TRBJ2-2, is EPEVTQTPSHQVTQMGQEVILRCVPISNHLYFYWYRQILGQKVEFLVSFYNNEISEKSEIFDDQFSVERPDGSNFTLKIRSTKLEDSAMYFCASKEQENTGELFFGEGSRLTVL.